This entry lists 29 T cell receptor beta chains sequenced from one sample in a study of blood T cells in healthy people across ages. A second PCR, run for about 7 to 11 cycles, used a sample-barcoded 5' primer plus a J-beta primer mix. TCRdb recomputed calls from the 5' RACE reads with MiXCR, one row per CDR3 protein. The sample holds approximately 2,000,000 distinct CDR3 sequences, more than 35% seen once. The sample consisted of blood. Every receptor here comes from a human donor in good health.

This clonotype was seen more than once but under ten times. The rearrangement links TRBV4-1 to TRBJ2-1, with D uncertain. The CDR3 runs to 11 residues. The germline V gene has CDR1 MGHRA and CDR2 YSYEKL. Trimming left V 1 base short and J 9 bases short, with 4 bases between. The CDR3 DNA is TGCGCCAGCAGCCAAGGGGTTGAGCAGTTCTTC. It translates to CASSQGVEQFF.

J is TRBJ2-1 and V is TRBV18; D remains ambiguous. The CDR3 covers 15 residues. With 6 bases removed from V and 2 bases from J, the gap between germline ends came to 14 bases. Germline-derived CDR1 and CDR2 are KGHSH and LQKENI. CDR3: CASSWLGSPYNEQFF. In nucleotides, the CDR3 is TGTGCCAGCTCCTGGCTGGGAAGTCCCTACAATGAGCAGTTCTTC.

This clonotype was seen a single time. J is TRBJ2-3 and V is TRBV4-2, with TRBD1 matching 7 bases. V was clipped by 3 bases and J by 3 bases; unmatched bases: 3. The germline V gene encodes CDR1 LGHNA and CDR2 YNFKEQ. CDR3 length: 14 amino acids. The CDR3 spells CASSQGQLTDTQYF. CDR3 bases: TGTGCCAGCAGCCAGGGACAGCTTACAGATACGCAGTATTTT.

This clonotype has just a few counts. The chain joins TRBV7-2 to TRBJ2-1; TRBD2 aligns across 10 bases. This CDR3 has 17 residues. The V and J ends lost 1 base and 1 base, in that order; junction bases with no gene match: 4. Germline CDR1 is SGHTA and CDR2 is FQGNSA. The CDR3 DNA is TGTGCCAGCAGCTTAGGAATTAGCGGGGGGTCCTACAATGAGCAGTTCTTC. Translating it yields CASSLGISGGSYNEQFF.

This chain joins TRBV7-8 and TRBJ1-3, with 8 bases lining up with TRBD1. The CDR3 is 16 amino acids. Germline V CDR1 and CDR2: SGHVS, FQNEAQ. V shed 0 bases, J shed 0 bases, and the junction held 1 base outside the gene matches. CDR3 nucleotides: TGTGCCAGCAGCTTAGCGGGACAGGACTCTGGAAACACCATATATTTT. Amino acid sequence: CASSLAGQDSGNTIYF.

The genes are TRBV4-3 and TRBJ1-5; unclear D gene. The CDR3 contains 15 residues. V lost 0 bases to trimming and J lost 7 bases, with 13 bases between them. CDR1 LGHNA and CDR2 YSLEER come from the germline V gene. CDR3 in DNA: TGCGCCAGCAGCCAAGATCCCGTGCCTTCGCAGCCCCAGCATTTT. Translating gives CASSQDPVPSQPQHF.

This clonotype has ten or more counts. The CDR3 DNA sequence: TGTGCCAGCAGCTTACAGCCCCTGAACACTGAAGCTTTCTTT. Encoded protein: CASSLQPLNTEAFF. The chain employs TRBV7-9 and TRBJ1-1; unclear D gene. With 2 bases removed from V and 0 bases from J, the gap between germline ends came to 7 bases. CDR1 and CDR2 from the germline V gene are SEHNR and FQNEAQ (reference sequence). The CDR3 contains 14 residues.

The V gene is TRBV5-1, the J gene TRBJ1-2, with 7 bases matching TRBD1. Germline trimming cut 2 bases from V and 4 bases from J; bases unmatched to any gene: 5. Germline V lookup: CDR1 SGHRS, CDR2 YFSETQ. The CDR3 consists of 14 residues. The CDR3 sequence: CASSLRTGIYGYTF. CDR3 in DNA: TGCGCCAGCAGCTTACGGACAGGCATCTATGGCTACACCTTC.

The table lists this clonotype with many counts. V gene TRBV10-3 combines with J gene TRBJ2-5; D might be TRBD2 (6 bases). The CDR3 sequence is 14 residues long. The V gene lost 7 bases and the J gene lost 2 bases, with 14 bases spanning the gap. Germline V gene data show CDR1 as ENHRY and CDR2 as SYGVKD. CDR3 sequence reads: CAINTAGPQETQYF. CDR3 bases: TGTGCCATCAACACCGCGGGACCTCAAGAGACCCAGTACTTC.

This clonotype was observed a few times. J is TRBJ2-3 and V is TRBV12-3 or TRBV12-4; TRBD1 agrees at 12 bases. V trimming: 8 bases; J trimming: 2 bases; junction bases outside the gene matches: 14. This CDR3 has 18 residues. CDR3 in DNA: TGTGCCAGCCTCTCCGGGACAGGGGGCGAGATCCCCACAGATACGCAGTATTTT. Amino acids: CASLSGTGGEIPTDTQYF.

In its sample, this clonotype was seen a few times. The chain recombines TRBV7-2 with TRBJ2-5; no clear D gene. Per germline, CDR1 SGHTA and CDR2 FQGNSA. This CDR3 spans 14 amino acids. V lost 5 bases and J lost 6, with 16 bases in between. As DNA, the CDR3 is TGTGCCAGCAGCCCCACTGGGCCGGGTCAGACCCAGTACTTC. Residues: CASSPTGPGQTQYF. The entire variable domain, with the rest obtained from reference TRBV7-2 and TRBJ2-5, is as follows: GAGVSQSPSNKVTEKGKDVELRCDPISGHTALYWYRQSLGQGLEFLIYFQGNSAPDKSGLPSDRFSAERTGGSVSTLTIQRTQQEDSAVYLCASSPTGPGQTQYFGPGTRLLVL.

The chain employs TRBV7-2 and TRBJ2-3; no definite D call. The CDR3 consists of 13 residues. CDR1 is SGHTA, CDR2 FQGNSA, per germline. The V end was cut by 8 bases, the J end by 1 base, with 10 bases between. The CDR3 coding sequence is TGTGCCAGCCCCTTAGGCGGCACAGATACGCAGTATTTT. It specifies CASPLGGTDTQYF.

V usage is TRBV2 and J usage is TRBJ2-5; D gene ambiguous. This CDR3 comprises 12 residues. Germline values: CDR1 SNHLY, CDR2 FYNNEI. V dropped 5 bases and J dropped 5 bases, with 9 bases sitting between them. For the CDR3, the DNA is TGTGCCAGCAGTAATGACGGGGAGACCCAGTACTTC. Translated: CASSNDGETQYF. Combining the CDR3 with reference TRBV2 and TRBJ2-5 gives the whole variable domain EPEVTQTPSHQVTQMGQEVILRCVPISNHLYFYWYRQILGQKVEFLVSFYNNEISEKSEIFDDQFSVERPDGSNFTLKIRSTKLEDSAMYFCASSNDGETQYFGPGTRLLVL.

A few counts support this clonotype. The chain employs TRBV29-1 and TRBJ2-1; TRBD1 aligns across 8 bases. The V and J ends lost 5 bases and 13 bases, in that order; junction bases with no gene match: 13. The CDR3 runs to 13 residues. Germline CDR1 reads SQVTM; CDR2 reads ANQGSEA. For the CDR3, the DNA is TGCAGCGTTAGTACAGGGGGAAGCGAGGGACAGTTCTTC. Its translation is CSVSTGGSEGQFF.

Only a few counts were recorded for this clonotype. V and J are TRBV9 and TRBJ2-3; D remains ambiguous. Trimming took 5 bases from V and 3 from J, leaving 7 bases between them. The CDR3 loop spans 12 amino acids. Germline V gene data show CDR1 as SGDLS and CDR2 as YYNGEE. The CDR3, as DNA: TGTGCCAGCAGGTCGATAACAGATACGCAGTATTTT. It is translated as CASRSITDTQYF.

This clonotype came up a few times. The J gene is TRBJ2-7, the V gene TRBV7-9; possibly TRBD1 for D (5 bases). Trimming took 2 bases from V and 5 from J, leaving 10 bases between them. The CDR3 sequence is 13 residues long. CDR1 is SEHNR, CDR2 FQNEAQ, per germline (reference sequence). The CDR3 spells CASSLIWGDEQYF. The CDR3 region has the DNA TGTGCCAGCAGCTTAATTTGGGGCGACGAGCAGTACTTC.

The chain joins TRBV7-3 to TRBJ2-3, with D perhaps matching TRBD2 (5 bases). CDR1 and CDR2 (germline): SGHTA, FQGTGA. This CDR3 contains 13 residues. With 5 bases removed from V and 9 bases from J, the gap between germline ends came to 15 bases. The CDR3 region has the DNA TGTGCCAGCAGCCCTAACTCCGGCGGGACGCAGTATTTT. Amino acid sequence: CASSPNSGGTQYF.

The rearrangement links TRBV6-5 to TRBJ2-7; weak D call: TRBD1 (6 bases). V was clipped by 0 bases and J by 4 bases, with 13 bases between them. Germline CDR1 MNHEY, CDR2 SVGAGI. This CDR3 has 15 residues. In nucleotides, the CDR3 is TGTGCCAGCAGTTACTCAACAGGGCCTCTATACGAGCAGTACTTC. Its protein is CASSYSTGPLYEQYF.

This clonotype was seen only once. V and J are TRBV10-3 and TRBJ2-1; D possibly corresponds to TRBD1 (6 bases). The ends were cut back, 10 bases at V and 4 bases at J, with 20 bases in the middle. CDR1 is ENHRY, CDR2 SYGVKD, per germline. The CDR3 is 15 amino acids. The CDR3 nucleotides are TGTGCCACCAGCTTAACTAGTAGGGGGTACAATGAGCAGTTCTTC. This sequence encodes CATSLTSRGYNEQFF.

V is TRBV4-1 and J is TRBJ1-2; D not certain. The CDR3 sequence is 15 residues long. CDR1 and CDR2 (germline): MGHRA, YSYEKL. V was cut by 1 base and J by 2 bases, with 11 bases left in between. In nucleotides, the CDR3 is TGCGCCAGCAGCCAAGGACTTTTAGGGAACTATGGCTACACCTTC. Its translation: CASSQGLLGNYGYTF.

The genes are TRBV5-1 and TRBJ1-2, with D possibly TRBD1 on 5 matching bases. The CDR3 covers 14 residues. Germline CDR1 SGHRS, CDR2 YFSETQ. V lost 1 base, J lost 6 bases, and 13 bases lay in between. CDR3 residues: CASSLKEGRDGYTF. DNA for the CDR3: TGCGCCAGCAGCTTGAAGGAGGGGAGGGATGGCTACACCTTC.

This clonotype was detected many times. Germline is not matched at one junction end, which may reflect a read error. CDR3 region: CASSLVSTYEQYF. The CDR3 DNA reads as TGTGCCAGCAGTTTGGTCAGTACCTACGAGCAGTACTTC. V is TRBV5-1 and J is TRBJ2-7; no clear D. CDR3 length: 13 residues. CDR1 is SGHRS and CDR2 is YFSETQ in the germline V gene.

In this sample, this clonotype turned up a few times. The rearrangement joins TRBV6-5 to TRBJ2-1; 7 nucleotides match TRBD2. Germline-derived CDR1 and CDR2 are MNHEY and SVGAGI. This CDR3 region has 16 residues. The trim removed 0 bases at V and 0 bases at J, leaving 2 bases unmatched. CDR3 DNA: TGTGCCAGCAGTTACTCAGCGGGGAGCTCCTACAATGAGCAGTTCTTC. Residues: CASSYSAGSSYNEQFF.

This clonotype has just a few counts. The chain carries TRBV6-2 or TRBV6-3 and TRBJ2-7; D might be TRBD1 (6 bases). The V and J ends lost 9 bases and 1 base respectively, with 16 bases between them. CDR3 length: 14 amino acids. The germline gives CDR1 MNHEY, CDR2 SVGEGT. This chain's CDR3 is CASTWGRGSYEQYF. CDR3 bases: TGTGCCAGTACCTGGGGCAGGGGTTCCTACGAGCAGTACTTC.

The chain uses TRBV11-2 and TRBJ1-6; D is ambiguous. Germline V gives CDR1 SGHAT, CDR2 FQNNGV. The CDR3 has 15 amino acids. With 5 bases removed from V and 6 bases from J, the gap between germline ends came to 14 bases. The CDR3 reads CASSPSGDPNSPLHF. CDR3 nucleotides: TGTGCCAGCAGCCCCAGCGGTGACCCTAATTCACCCCTCCACTTT.

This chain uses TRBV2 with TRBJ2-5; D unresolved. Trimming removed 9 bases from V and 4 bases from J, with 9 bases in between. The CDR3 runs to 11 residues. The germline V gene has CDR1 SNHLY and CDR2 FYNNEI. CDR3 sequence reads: CASNYAETQYF. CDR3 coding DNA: TGTGCCAGTAATTATGCAGAGACCCAGTACTTC.

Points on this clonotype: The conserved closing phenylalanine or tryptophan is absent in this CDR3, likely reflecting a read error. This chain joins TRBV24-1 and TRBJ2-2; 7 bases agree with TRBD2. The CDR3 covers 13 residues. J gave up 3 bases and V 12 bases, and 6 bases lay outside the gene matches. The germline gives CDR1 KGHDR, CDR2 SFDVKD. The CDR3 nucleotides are TGTGCCCTTGGGCGGGGGTACACCGGGGAGCTGTTTGTT. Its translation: CALGRGYTGELFV.

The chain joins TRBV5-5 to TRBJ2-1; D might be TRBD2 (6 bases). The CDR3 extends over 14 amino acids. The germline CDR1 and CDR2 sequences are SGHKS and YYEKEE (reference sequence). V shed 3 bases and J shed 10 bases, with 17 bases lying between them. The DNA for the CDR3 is TGTGCCAGCAGCTCTGATGCGGGGTTCTACGAGCAGTTCTTC. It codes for CASSSDAGFYEQFF.

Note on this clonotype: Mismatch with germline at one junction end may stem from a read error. The DNA for the CDR3 is TGTGCCAGCAGTTACTCAAAAGGGGCTAACTATGGCCACACCTTC. It encodes CASSYSKGANYGHTF. This sequence joins TRBV6-6 and TRBJ1-2; D may be TRBD1 (5 bases). Germline V gene lookup returns CDR1 MNHNY and CDR2 SVGAGI (reference sequence). The CDR3 is made up of 15 amino acids.